These 14 T cell receptor beta chains were all obtained from the same sample, sequenced in a study of identical twins. TCRdb re-derived calls from the 5' RACE reads in MiXCR, one entry per CDR3 protein. In the table there are approximately 700,000 distinct CDR3 sequences, about 20% of which are singletons. The same sample was also studied in work on T cells expressing NK-cell markers.

The sequenced sample consisted of PBMCs. These receptors came from a woman between 18 and 29 years old in good health.

There are a few counts of this clonotype. The J gene is TRBJ1-1, the V gene TRBV20-1; tentatively, D is TRBD1 (5 bases). The CDR3 is made up of 15 amino acids. V lost 3 bases to trimming and J lost 0 bases, with 14 bases between them. Germline-derived CDR1 and CDR2 are DFQATT and SNEGSKA (reference sequence). The chain's CDR3 is CSASPPTGMNTEAFF. In nucleotides, the CDR3 is TGCAGTGCTAGCCCTCCTACAGGTATGAACACTGAAGCTTTCTTT.

This chain connects TRBV6-2 or TRBV6-3 to TRBJ2-3; 10 bases map to TRBD2. The CDR3 consists of 16 residues. Germline loops: CDR1 MNHEY, CDR2 SVGEGT. The ends lost 3 bases at V and 10 bases at J; junction bases unmatched: 13. CDR3 bases: TGTGCCAGCAGTTATCTAGTAGCGGGGGGCCGGGCATCGCAGTATTTT. Amino acid sequence: CASSYLVAGGRASQYF.

This clonotype has a count of ten or more. This chain joins TRBV10-3 and TRBJ2-5, with TRBD2 matching 10 bases. Looked up from germline, CDR1 is ENHRY and CDR2 is SYGVKD. The CDR3 is 15 residues long. Unmatched junction bases numbered 6, after V lost 3 bases and J lost 5 bases. CDR3 sequence (DNA): TGTGCCATCAGTGAACCAACTAGCGGGGCTGAGACCCAGTACTTC. This gives the protein CAISEPTSGAETQYF.

The chain links TRBV7-9 to TRBJ2-5, with no clear D. Trimming removed 5 bases from V and 9 bases from J, with 19 bases in between. Germline V lookup: CDR1 SEHNR, CDR2 FQNEAQ (reference sequence). This CDR3 region has 14 residues. Here the CDR3 DNA reads TGTGCCAGCAGCCCCGTGACACGGGTTGCGGCCCAGTACTTC. This codes for CASSPVTRVAAQYF.

This clonotype appeared a few times. V and J are TRBV20-1 and TRBJ2-1; tentative D call: TRBD1 (5 bases). With 7 bases removed from V and 9 bases from J, the gap between germline ends came to 13 bases. CDR3 length equals 11 residues. Germline V gene data show CDR1 as DFQATT and CDR2 as SNEGSKA (reference sequence). The DNA of the CDR3 is TGCAGTGTTCCACTTAGGGGTGAGCAGTTCTTC. Translation: CSVPLRGEQFF.

The V and J genes are TRBV7-9 and TRBJ2-1; 9 nucleotides match TRBD2. The trim removed 4 bases at V and 10 bases at J, leaving 14 bases unmatched. CDR1 and CDR2 (germline): SEHNR, FQNEAQ (reference sequence). The CDR3 runs to 16 residues. The CDR3 DNA reads as TGTGCCAGCAGCTCCGAGACTAGCGGCAGTACAAGGGAGCAGTTCTTC. Translation: CASSSETSGSTREQFF.

This clonotype has at least ten counts. V is TRBV18 and J is TRBJ1-4; TRBD1 aligns across 8 bases. The length of the CDR3 is 17 residues. Per the germline V gene, CDR1 is KGHSH and CDR2 is LQKENI. Losses at the gene ends were 2 bases for V and 2 bases for J; bases not matched to a gene: 7. In DNA, the CDR3 is TGTGCCAGCTCACCAGAGCGGACAGGGCTTACTAATGAAAAACTGTTTTTT. This gives the protein CASSPERTGLTNEKLFF.

This clonotype was detected many times. This rearrangement joins TRBV9 to TRBJ1-1; the D is unclear. With 0 bases removed from V and 3 bases from J, the gap between germline ends came to 3 bases. Looked up from germline, CDR1 is SGDLS and CDR2 is YYNGEE. CDR3 length: 12 residues. In nucleotides, the CDR3 is TGTGCCAGCAGCGTAGGAGACACTGAAGCTTTCTTT. Translating gives CASSVGDTEAFF.

This clonotype was seen a few times. The V gene is TRBV7-2, the J gene TRBJ2-5, with D maybe TRBD2 (5 bases). The V gene lost 5 bases and the J gene lost 6 bases, with 19 bases spanning the gap. CDR1 and CDR2 (germline): SGHTA, FQGNSA. The CDR3 sequence is 15 residues long. The CDR3 sequence: CASSLSGPRRKTQYF. In nucleotides, the CDR3 is TGTGCCAGCAGCCTGAGCGGTCCCAGGCGGAAGACCCAGTACTTC.

The chain is built from TRBV6-5 and TRBJ2-7; 13 positions match TRBD2. The V segment lost 2 bases and the J segment 3 bases; nucleotides outside the gene matches: 4. Germline CDR1 and CDR2: MNHEY and SVGAGI. The CDR3 is made up of 16 amino acids. The CDR3 spells CASSYGLAGVHYEQYF. The CDR3 coding sequence is TGTGCCAGCAGTTACGGACTAGCGGGGGTCCACTACGAGCAGTACTTC.

The table lists this clonotype with many counts. For the CDR3, the DNA is TGCAGTGCCAGATCAGGGACGATGAACACTGAAGCTTTCTTT. It specifies CSARSGTMNTEAFF. The chain couples TRBV20-1 to TRBJ1-1; a weak D match, TRBD1 (5 bases). The germline V gene encodes CDR1 DFQATT and CDR2 SNEGSKA (reference sequence). Trimming shortened V by 6 bases and J by 0 bases, and 14 bases separated the two germline ends. The CDR3 has 14 amino acids.

This clonotype was recorded a few times. V is TRBV27 and J is TRBJ2-5; D possibly corresponds to TRBD1 (6 bases). The CDR3 loop spans 14 amino acids. Trimming left V 3 bases short and J 5 bases short, with 13 bases between. CDR1 and CDR2 from the germline V gene are MNHEY and SMNVEV (reference sequence). The DNA of the CDR3 is TGTGCCAGCAGTTTCAGGGGAGCAGACGAGACCCAGTACTTC. Translation: CASSFRGADETQYF.

This clonotype came up a few times. The chain carries TRBV11-2 and TRBJ2-7; 10 bases fit TRBD1. From germline, CDR1 is SGHAT and CDR2 FQNNGV. V was clipped by 6 bases and J by 2 bases; unmatched bases: 7. The CDR3 spans 15 residues. The CDR3 DNA sequence: TGTGCCAGCAGGTGGGGGACAGGGGCTACCTACGAGCAGTACTTC. Translating gives CASRWGTGATYEQYF.

The J gene is TRBJ2-7, the V gene TRBV20-1, with D maybe TRBD1 (5 bases). Germline V gives CDR1 DFQATT, CDR2 SNEGSKA (reference sequence). Trimming pared 6 bases from V and 5 bases from J, leaving 17 bases between. This CDR3 comprises 13 residues. The CDR3: CSAGRQRDNEQYF. As DNA, the CDR3 is TGCAGTGCAGGGCGACAGAGAGACAACGAGCAGTACTTC.